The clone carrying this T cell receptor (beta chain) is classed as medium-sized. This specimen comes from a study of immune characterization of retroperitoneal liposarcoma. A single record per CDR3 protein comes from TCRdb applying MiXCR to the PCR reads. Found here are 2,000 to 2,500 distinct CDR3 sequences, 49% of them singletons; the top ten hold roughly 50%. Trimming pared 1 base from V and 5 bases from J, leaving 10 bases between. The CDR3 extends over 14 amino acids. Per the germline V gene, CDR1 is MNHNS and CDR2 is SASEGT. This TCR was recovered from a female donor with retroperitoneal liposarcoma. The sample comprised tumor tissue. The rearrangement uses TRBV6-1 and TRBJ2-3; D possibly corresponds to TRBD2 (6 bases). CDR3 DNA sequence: TGTGCCAGCAGTGAAGAAACTAGCCAAGATACGCAGTATTTT. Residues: CASSEETSQDTQYF.